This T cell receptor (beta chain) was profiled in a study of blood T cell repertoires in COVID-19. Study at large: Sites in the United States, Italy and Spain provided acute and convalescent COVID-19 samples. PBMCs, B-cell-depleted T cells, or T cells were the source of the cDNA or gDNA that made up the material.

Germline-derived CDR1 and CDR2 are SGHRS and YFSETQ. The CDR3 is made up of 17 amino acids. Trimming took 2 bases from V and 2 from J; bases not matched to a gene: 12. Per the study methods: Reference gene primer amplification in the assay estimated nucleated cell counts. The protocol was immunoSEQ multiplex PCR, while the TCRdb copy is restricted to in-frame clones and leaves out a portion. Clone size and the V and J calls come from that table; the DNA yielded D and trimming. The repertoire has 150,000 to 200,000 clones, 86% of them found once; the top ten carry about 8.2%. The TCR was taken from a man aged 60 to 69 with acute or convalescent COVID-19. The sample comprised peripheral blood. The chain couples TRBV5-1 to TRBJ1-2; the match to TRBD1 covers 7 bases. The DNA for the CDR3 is TGCGCCAGCAGCTTAACGGCAGGGGGAATTGGGAACTATGGCTACACCTTC. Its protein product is CASSLTAGGIGNYGYTF.